This T cell receptor beta chain was recovered during a study of T cell repertoires and HLA-DP antigens (dated by TCRdb to between 2018 and 2020). As for the study more broadly: The study used an in vitro model of CD4+ T cell alloreactivity against allogeneic HLA-DP presented by transduced HeLa cells. Of the three donors, two were male and one was female, and their ages ranged from the 18-to-29 age band up to the 60-to-69 age band. An average DNA input of roughly 240 ng was used for sorted CD137+CD4+ samples, compared with approximately 1.3 ug for pre-culture CD4+ samples. The two alloantigens modelled structurally similar versus dissimilar alloantigens, differing from self at one and more than nine peptide-binding groove amino acids, respectively. What the study reported, not specific to this receptor: The naive and memory CD4+ repertoires were not analysed as separate populations. The study was limited by having just three donors, by relying on a non-physiological HeLa antigen-presenting system, and by using total CD4+ cells as responders. Clonality of sorted CD137+ cells was similar against both alloantigens (around 0.4) and much higher than in pre-culture samples (about 0.04). Clones undetected before culture had an average cumulative frequency of about 36% against one allele and 50.6% against the other.

The immunoSEQ multiplex PCR, with forward primers for 54 TRBV segments and reverse primers for 13 TRBJ segments, was used to amplify TCRB CDR3 regions. For pre-culture CD4+ samples, sequencing was done at deep resolution with a target of about 220,000 T cell genomes. Sequencing of amplicons was performed on an Illumina HiSeq System, and 87 bp reads covering the CDR3 were generated. The paper's data handling went like this. Reads were corrected for PCR and sequencing errors, and CDR3 regions were defined by alignment to IMGT reference sequences. Synthetic template pools were used to estimate counts of templates and unique rearrangements. Clonality was computed by subtracting Pielou's evenness from 1. The Daley-Smith estimator was used to estimate richness. Morisita's index was used to measure repertoire overlap. Clones found in cultured samples but undetected in the pre-culture repertoire of the corresponding donor were defined as low-abundance clones. Drawn from immuneACCESS, this table holds only the in-frame rearrangements with V and J called that TCRdb kept. Clones are partly lost; checked studies trace under half to an unresolved V gene and leave the rest unexplained. V, J and clone size were drawn from that table, and D and trimming were deduced from the DNA. In this sample the table shows around 70,000 clones, about four fifths of which occur a single time. The top ten hold more than 1.5% of the sample.

A remark on this clone: Its antigen has not been determined. The sample holds no much larger clone one base away, and base qualities are not on file.

Untouched CD4+ T cells were isolated from Ficoll-separated PBMC by magnetic bead negative selection, reaching an average purity of around 98%. Untouched CD4+ T cells were isolated from Ficoll-separated PBMC with magnetic beads, reaching approximately 98% purity with negligible CD8+ contamination. Peripheral blood mononuclear cells came from the buffy coats of a few healthy blood donors. All three donors were CMV seronegative. The DNeasy Blood & Tissue Kit was used to extract genomic DNA. Genomic DNA from sorted CD137+CD4+ cells and from pre-culture CD4+ baseline samples of each subject was subjected to TCRB sequencing. Sequenced input: CD4+ T cells from PBMCs. The clonotype comes from a man in his 60s in good health and CMV-seronegative.

The CDR3 protein: CASSDTGTDHSPLHF. Read as DNA, the sequence is TGTGCCAGCTCAGACACCGGGACGGACCATTCACCCCTCCACTTT. The sequence is built from TRBV18 and TRBJ1-6; perhaps TRBD1 is the D gene, with 5 bases matching. CDR1 and CDR2 are drawn from the germline V gene: KGHSH, LQKENI. V lost 5 bases and J lost 8 bases; the stretch between them is 16 bases long. The CDR3 spans 15 residues, from the cysteine through the phenylalanine. The read is trimmed to its CDR3 DNA, 45 bases read in frame from base 1.